Each of the 8 T cell receptor beta chains below was sequenced from the same sample in a study of shared clonotypes between healthy human individuals. Produced via immunoSEQ multiplex PCR; TCRdb's table is partial and in-frame only. Of about 490,000 clones listed, over 65% were seen once; the top ten hold about an eighth. Input material: PBMCs. The receptors stem from a woman in her forties in good health. Some clones in this sample may be carry-over from other donors' samples.

This clone was counted ten times or more. V gene TRBV2 combines with J gene TRBJ2-7; D is undetermined. The germline gives CDR1 SNHLY, CDR2 FYNNEI. This CDR3 comprises 15 residues. Trimming removed 3 bases from V and 2 bases from J, with 14 bases in between. CDR3: CASSDSWPSPYEQYF. CDR3 nucleotide sequence: TGTGCCAGCAGTGATAGCTGGCCTTCCCCCTACGAGCAGTACTTC.

As regards this clone: The junction does not match germline at one end; this may be a read error. This chain links TRBV7-7 with TRBJ2-7; 7 bases are a match to TRBD1. In germline, CDR1 is SSHAT, CDR2 FNYEAQ (reference sequence). CDR3 length: 14 amino acids. The CDR3 sequence: CASRLQGPPYEQYF. The CDR3 DNA reads as TGTGCTAGCAGACTACAGGGGCCTCCTTACGAGCAGTACTTC.

V usage is TRBV19 and J usage is TRBJ1-3; perhaps TRBD1 as D (5 bases). Trimming took off 8 bases at V and 1 base at J, with 9 bases between the two ends. CDR1 LNHDA and CDR2 SQIVND come from the germline V gene (reference sequence). The CDR3 has 13 residues. In DNA, the CDR3 is TGTGCCAGTCCGGGGCCGTCTGGAAACACCATATATTTT. Encoded protein: CASPGPSGNTIYF.

V and J are TRBV10-3 and TRBJ1-5; 8 bases are a match to TRBD1. Germline-derived CDR1 and CDR2 are ENHRY and SYGVKD. The CDR3 has 17 amino acids. V was clipped by 4 bases and J by 3 bases; unmatched bases: 11. The CDR3 coding sequence is TGTGCCATCAGTGGCATCCCGACAGGGGTGAACAATCAGCCCCAGCATTTT. Encoded protein: CAISGIPTGVNNQPQHF.

The chain combines TRBV29-1 with TRBJ2-5; TRBD2 aligns across 12 bases. Germline V gives CDR1 SQVTM, CDR2 ANQGSEA. The CDR3 has 16 residues. V gave up 4 bases and J gave up 2 bases; unmatched junction bases: 8. The CDR3 DNA is TGCAGCGTTGCGTTCGGTCTAGCGGGAGGGCAAGAGACCCAGTACTTC. Its protein product is CSVAFGLAGGQETQYF.

CDR3 sequence reads: CASSFPGGDTEAFF. In nucleotides, the CDR3 is TGTGCCAGCAGTTTCCCGGGCGGAGACACTGAAGCTTTCTTT. This chain joins TRBV6-6 and TRBJ1-1; D is unresolved. Trimming removed 4 bases from V and 3 bases from J, with 12 bases in between. Germline lookup yields CDR1 MNHNY and CDR2 SVGAGI (reference sequence). This CDR3 has 14 amino acids.

This sequence joins TRBV10-3 and TRBJ1-1; TRBD1 matches at 8 bases. The CDR3 spans 15 residues. Germline values: CDR1 ENHRY, CDR2 SYGVKD. With V trimmed by 10 bases and J by 3 bases, 13 bases remained unmatched. CDR3 amino acids: CATVTQGAGDTEAFF. In nucleotides, the CDR3 is TGTGCCACCGTAACTCAGGGGGCGGGTGACACTGAAGCTTTCTTT.

The chain links TRBV5-4 to TRBJ2-1; 12 bases map to TRBD2. Trimming removed 5 bases from V and 5 bases from J; junction bases left unmatched: 5. The CDR3 is 15 amino acids. CDR1 SGHNT and CDR2 YYREEE come from the germline V gene (reference sequence). CDR3 bases: TGTGCCAGCAGACTCGGACTAGCGGGGAACAATGAGCAGTTCTTC. It encodes CASRLGLAGNNEQFF.